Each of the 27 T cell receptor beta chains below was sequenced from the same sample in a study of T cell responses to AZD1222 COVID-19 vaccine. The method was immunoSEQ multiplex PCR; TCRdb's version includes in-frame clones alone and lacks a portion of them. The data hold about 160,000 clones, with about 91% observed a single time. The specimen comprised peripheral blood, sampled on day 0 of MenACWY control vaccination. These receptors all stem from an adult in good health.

CDR3 residues: CASSPWTGDLNTEAFF. CDR3 sequence (DNA): TGTGCCAGCAGCCCATGGACAGGGGACTTGAACACTGAAGCTTTCTTT. V gene TRBV3-1 (or the pseudogene TRBV3-2) combines with J gene TRBJ1-1; 9 bases align to TRBD1. CDR1 LGHDT and CDR2 YNNKEL come from the germline V gene (reference sequence). With 4 bases clipped from V and 0 bases from J, the junction kept 6 bases outside the gene matches. The CDR3 sequence is 16 residues long.

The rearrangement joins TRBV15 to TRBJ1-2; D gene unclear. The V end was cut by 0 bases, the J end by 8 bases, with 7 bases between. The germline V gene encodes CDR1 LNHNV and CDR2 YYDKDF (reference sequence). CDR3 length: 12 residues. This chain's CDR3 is CATSRDMRGYTF. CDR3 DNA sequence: TGTGCCACCAGCAGAGATATGCGGGGCTACACCTTC. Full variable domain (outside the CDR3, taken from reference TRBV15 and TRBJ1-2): DAMVIQNPRYQVTQFGKPVTLSCSQTLNHNVMYWYQQKSSQAPKLLFHYYDKDFNNEADTPDNFQSRRPNTSFCFLDIRSPGLGDTAMYLCATSRDMRGYTFGSGTRLTVV.

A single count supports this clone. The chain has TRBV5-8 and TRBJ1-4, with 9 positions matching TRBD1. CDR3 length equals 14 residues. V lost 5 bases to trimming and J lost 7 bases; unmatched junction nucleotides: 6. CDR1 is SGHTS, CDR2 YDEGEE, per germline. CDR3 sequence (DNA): TGTGCCAGCAGAGCCGGGACAGGGCTTGAAAAACTGTTTTTT. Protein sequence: CASRAGTGLEKLFF.

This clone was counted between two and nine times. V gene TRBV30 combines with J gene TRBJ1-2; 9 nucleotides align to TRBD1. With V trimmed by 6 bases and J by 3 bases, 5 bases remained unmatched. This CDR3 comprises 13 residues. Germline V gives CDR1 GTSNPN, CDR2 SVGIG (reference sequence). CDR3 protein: CACNRGLHYGYTF. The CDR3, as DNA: TGTGCCTGCAACAGGGGGCTCCACTATGGCTACACCTTC.

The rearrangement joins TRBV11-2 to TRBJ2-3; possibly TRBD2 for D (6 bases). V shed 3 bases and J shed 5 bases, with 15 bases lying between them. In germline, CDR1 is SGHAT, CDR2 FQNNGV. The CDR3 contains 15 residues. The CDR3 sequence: CASSFSTRLGDTQYF. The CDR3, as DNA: TGTGCCAGCAGCTTCTCGACTCGACTAGGAGATACGCAGTATTTT.

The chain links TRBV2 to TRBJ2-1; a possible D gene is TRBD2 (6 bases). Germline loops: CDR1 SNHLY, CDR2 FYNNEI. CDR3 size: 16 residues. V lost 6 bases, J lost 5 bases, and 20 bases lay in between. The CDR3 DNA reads TGTGCCAGCAGGAATCGAGCGGGCTCTGGGGACAATGAGCAGTTCTTC. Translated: CASRNRAGSGDNEQFF. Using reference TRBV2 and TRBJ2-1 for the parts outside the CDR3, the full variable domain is EPEVTQTPSHQVTQMGQEVILRCVPISNHLYFYWYRQILGQKVEFLVSFYNNEISEKSEIFDDQFSVERPDGSNFTLKIRSTKLEDSAMYFCASRNRAGSGDNEQFFGPGTRLTVL.

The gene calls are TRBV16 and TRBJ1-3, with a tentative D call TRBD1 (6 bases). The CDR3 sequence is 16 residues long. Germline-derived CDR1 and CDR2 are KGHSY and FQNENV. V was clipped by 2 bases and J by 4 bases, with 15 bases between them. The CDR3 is CASSQTGATAGNTIYF. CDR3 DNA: TGTGCCAGCAGCCAAACGGGGGCAACGGCGGGAAACACCATATATTTT.

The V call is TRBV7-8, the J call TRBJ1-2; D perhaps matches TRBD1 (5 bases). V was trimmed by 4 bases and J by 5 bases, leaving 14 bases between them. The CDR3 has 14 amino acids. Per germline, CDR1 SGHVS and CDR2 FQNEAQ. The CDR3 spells CASSSPGTDYGYTF. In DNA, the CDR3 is TGTGCCAGCAGCTCTCCCGGGACTGATTATGGCTACACCTTC.

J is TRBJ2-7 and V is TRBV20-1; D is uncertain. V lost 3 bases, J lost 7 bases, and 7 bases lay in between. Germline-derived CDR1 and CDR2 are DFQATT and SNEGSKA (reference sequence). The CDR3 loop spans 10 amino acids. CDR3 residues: CSARTLEQYF. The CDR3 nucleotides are TGCAGTGCTAGGACATTGGAGCAGTACTTC.

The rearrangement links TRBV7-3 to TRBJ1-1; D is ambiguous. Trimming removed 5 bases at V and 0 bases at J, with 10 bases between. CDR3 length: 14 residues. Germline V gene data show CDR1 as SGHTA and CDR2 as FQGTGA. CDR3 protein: CASSLRLMNTEAFF. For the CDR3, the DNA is TGTGCCAGCAGCCTCAGGTTAATGAACACTGAAGCTTTCTTT.

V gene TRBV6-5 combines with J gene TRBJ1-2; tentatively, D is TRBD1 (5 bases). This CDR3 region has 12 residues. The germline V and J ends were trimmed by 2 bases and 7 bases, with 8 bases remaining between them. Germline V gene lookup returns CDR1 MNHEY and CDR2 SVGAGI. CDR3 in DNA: TGTGCCAGCAGTTACGGCGGGGCTGGCTACACCTTC. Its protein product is CASSYGGAGYTF.

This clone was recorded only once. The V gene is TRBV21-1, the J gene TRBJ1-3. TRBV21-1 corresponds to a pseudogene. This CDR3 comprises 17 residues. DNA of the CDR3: TGTGCCAGCAGCAAGGTCCGGCCGAGGACTTCTGGAAACACCATATATTTT. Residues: CASSKVRPRTSGNTIYF.

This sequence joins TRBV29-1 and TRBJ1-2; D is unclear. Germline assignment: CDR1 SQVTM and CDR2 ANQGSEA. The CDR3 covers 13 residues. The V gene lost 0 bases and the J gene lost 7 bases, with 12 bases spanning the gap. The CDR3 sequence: CSVEDQGGSGYTF. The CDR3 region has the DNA TGCAGCGTTGAAGATCAAGGAGGGAGTGGCTACACCTTC.

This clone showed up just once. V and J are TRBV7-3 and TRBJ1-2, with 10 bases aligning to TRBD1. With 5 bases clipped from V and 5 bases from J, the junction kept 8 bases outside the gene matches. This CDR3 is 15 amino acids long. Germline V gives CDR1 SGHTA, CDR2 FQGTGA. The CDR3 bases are TGTGCCAGCAGCCCGAGACAGGGGGCGAGGTATGGCTACACCTTC. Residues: CASSPRQGARYGYTF.

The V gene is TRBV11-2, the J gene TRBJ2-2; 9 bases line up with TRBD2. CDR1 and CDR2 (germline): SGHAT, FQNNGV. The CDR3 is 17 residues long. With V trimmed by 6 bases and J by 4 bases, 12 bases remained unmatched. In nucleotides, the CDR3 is TGTGCCAGCAGTCTAGCCCCTGGCGGGAGGGCCACCGGGGAGCTGTTTTTT. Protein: CASSLAPGGRATGELFF.

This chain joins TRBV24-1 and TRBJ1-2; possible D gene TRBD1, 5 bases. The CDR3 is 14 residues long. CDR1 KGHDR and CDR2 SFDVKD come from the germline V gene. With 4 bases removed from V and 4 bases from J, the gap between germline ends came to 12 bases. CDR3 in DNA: TGTGCCACCAGTGAAGGGACGGGCGGCTATGGCTACACCTTC. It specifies CATSEGTGGYGYTF.

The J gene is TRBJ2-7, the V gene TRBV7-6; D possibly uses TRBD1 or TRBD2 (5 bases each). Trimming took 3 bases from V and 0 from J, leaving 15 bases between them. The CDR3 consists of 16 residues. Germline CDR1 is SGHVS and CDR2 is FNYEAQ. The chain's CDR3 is CASSLGESGHSYEQYF. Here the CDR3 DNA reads TGTGCCAGCAGCTTGGGGGAAAGCGGTCACTCCTACGAGCAGTACTTC.

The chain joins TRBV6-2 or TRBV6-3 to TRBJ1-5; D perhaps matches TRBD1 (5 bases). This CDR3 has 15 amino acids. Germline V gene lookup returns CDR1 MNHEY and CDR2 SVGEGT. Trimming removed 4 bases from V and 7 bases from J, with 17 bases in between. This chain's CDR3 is CASSLNAPGLQPQHF. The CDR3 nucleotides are TGTGCCAGCAGTTTAAACGCCCCAGGGTTGCAGCCCCAGCATTTT.

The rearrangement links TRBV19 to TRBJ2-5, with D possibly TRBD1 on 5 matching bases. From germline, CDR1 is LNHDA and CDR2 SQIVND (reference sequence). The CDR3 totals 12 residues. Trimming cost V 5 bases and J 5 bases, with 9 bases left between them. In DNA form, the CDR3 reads TGTGCCAGTAGTGGGGCAGGGGAGACCCAGTACTTC. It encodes CASSGAGETQYF.

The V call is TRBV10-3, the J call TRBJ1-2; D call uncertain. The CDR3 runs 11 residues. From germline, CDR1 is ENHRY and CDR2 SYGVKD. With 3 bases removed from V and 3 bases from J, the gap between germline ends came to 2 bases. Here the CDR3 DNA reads TGTGCCATCAGTGACCACTATGGCTACACCTTC. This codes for CAISDHYGYTF.

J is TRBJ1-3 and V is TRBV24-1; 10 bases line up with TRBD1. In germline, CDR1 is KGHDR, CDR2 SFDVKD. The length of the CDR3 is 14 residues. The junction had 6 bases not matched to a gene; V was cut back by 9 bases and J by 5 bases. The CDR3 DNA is TGTGCCACCCAAGACAGGGGGCCGAGAAACACCATATATTTT. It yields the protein CATQDRGPRNTIYF.

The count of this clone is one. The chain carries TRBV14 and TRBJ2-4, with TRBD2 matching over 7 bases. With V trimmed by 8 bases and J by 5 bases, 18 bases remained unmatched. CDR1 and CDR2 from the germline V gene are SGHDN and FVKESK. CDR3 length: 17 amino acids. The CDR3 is CASRNSSGRESQNIQYF. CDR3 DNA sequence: TGTGCCAGCCGAAATTCTAGCGGAAGGGAGTCTCAAAACATTCAGTACTTC.

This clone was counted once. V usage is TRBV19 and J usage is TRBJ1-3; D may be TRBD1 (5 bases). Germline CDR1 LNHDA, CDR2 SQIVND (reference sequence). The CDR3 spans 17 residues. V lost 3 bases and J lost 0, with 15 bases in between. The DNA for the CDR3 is TGTGCCAGTAGTATCGGCGGGGCACCGCTCTCTGGAAACACCATATATTTT. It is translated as CASSIGGAPLSGNTIYF.

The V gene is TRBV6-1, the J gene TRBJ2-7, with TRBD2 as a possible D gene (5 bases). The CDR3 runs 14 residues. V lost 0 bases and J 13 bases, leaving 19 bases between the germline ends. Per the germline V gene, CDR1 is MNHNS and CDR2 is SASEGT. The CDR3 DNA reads TGTGCCAGCAGTGAAGCAATATCTGGCAGACTAACCTACTTC. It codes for CASSEAISGRLTYF.

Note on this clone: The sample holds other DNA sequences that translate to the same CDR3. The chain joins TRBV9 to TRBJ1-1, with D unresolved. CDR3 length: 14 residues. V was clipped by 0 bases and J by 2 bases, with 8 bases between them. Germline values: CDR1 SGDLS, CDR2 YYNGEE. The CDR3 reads CASSVVGDNTEAFF. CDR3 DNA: TGTGCCAGCAGCGTAGTTGGGGATAACACTGAAGCTTTCTTT.

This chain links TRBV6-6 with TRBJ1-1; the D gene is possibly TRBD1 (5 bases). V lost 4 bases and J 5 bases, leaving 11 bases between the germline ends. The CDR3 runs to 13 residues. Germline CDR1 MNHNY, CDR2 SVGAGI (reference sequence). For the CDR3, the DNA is TGTGCCAGCAGTTCCAGGGCTGGGACTGAAGCTTTCTTT. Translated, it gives CASSSRAGTEAFF.

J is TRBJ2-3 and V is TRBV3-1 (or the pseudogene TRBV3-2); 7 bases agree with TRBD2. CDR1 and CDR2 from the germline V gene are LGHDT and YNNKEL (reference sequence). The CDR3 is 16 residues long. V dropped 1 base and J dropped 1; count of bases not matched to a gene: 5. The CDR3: CASSQGRLAGTDTQYF. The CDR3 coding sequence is TGTGCCAGCAGCCAAGGGCGCCTAGCGGGCACAGATACGCAGTATTTT.